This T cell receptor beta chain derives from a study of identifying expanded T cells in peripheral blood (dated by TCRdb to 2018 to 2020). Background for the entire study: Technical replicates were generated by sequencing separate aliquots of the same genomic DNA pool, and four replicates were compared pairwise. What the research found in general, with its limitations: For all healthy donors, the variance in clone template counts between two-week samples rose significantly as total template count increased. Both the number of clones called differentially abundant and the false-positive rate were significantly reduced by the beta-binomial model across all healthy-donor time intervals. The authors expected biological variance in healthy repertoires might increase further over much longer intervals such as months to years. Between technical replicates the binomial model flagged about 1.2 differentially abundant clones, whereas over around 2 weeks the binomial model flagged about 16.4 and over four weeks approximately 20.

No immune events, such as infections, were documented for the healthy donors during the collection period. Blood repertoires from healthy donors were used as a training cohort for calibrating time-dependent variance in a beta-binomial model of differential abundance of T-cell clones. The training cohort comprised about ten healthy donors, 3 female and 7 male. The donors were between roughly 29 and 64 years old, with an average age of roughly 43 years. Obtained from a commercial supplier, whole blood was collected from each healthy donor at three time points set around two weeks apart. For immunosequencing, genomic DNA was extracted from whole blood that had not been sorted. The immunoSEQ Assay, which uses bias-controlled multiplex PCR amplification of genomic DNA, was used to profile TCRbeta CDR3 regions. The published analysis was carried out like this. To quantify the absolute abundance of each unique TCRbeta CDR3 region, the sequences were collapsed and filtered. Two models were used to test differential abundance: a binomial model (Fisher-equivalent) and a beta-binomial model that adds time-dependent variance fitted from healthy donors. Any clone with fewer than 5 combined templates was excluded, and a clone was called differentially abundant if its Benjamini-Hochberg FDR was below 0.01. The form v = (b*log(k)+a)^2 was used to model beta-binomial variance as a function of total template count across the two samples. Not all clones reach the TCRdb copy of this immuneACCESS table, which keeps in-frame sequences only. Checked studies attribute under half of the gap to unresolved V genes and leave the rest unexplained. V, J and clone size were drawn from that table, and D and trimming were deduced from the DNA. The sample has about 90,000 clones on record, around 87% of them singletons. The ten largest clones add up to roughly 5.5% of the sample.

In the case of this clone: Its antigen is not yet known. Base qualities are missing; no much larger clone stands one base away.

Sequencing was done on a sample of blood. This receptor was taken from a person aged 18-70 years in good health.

The DNA reads as follows: TGTGCCAGCAGTTGGGGGACAGACAACTATGGCTACACCTTC. This sequence encodes CASSWGTDNYGYTF. Recombination joined TRBV6-5 with TRBJ1-2; TRBD1 lines up with 7 middle nucleotides. The CDR3 runs 14 residues from the cysteine to the phenylalanine. Only the CDR3 DNA stays, 42 bases, in frame from base 1. Trimming removed 4 bases from V and 2 bases from J; the gene matches leave 4 bases unexplained. From a lookup of the germline V gene, CDR1 and CDR2 are MNHEY and SVGAGI.